This is a list of T cell receptor beta chains from one sample in a study of control samples from healthy donors and cancer patients. Clones were read by immunoSEQ multiplex PCR, and TCRdb kept only the in-frame ones, dropping some. Of approximately 150,000 clones in the sample, 80% to 95% were seen once. The sample taken for sequencing was blood. All receptors come from a man between 18 and 35 years old in good health. Both conserved end residues are part of each CDR3.

v_gene: TRBV9
len: 16
CDR3aa: CASSVDLTGRRDEQYF

v_gene: TRBV19
len: 15
CDR3aa: CASSIGGGSNQPQHF

v_gene: TRBV11-3
len: 17
CDR3aa: CASSFWGGGTNTGELFF

v_gene: TRBV11-2
len: 14
CDR3aa: CASSAGYPGNTIYF

v_gene: TRBV5-1
len: 14
CDR3aa: CASSLAVAGFEAFF

v_gene: TRBV9
len: 16
CDR3aa: CASSVGDRGPHGELFF

v_gene: TRBV12-3/TRBV12-4
len: 13
CDR3aa: CASSPQGYYEQYF

v_gene: TRBV9
len: 15
CDR3aa: CASSVEEATNEKLFF

v_gene: TRBV30
len: 16
CDR3aa: CAWSVLAGGTLETQYF

v_gene: TRBV3-1/TRBV3-2
len: 14
CDR3aa: CASSQGARGQPQHF

v_gene: TRBV6-1
len: 17
CDR3aa: CASSAKRGDRATQPQHF

v_gene: TRBV12-5
len: 17
CDR3aa: CASGLGLTSGMVKTQYF

v_gene: TRBV6-5
len: 15
CDR3aa: CASSTRMIGNTEAFF

v_gene: TRBV19
len: 14
CDR3aa: CASSILNSGREAFF

v_gene: TRBV5-8
len: 10
CDR3aa: CASSLNILFF

v_gene: TRBV5-1
len: 20
CDR3aa: CASSFPEGLAAKSSYNEQFF

v_gene: TRBV27
len: 15
CDR3aa: CASSPGTLGTTEAFF

v_gene: TRBV29-1
len: 13
CDR3aa: CSGEGVNTGELFF

v_gene: TRBV25-1
len: 14
CDR3aa: CASSEWTNTYEQYF

v_gene: TRBV9
len: 14
CDR3aa: CASSSREANEKLFF

v_gene: TRBV9
len: 15
CDR3aa: CASSESGTGYEKLFF

v_gene: TRBV28
len: 16
CDR3aa: CASSRSQGALGYGYTF

v_gene: TRBV28
len: 16
CDR3aa: CAIRDRGPSGANVLTF

v_gene: TRBV7-8
len: 16
CDR3aa: CASSSTTGLSTDTQYF

v_gene: TRBV14
len: 15
CDR3aa: CASSLQGTSYNEQFF

v_gene: TRBV5-4
len: 14
CDR3aa: CASSSLVLANEQFF

v_gene: TRBV5-1
len: 14
CDR3aa: CASSLGGGEYGYTF

v_gene: TRBV6-4
len: 14
CDR3aa: CASSDNRGNAEAFF

v_gene: TRBV6-5
len: 15
CDR3aa: CASSYTRTGATEAFF

v_gene: TRBV7-9
len: 11
CDR3aa: CASSQNYGYTF

v_gene: TRBV6-2/TRBV6-3
len: 16
CDR3aa: CASSYGLAGAPETQYF